Presented here are 4 T cell receptor beta chains from one specimen sequenced in a study of T cell repertoires in cytomegalovirus infection. TCRdb independently ran MiXCR on the reads; one entry per CDR3 protein. The data contain about 360,000 distinct CDR3 sequences, approximately 18% of them singletons. The source material was PBMCs. These receptors were collected from a human donor in good health (CMV status not recorded). Some clones in this sample may be carry-over from other donors' samples.

Many counts were recorded for this clonotype. This rearrangement joins TRBV11-3 to TRBJ2-1, with D unclear. Trimming pared 4 bases from V and 6 bases from J, leaving 19 bases between. The CDR3 totals 16 residues. Looked up from germline, CDR1 is SGHNT and CDR2 is YENEEA. CDR3: CASSSRTLPMGNEQFF. CDR3 nucleotide sequence: TGTGCCAGCAGCTCGAGGACCCTCCCAATGGGCAATGAGCAGTTCTTC.

This clonotype was seen just once. The chain links TRBV23-1 to TRBJ2-7; D perhaps matches TRBD1 (6 bases). TRBV23-1 carries the ORF label, with uncertain function. This CDR3 comprises 14 residues. V gave up 4 bases and J gave up 0 bases, with 10 bases separating them. CDR3 bases: TGCGCCAGCAGTCCGGGACACCACTCCTACGAGCAGTACTTC. Translation gives CASSPGHHSYEQYF.

This clonotype was observed at least ten times. The V gene is TRBV7-2, the J gene TRBJ2-1, with 15 bases matching TRBD2. With 5 bases clipped from V and 7 bases from J, the junction kept 12 bases outside the gene matches. This CDR3 region has 18 residues. The germline V gene has CDR1 SGHTA and CDR2 FQGNSA. As DNA, the CDR3 is TGTGCCAGCAGCCCCCGGGGGGGGACTAGCGGGGGGAAAAATGAGCAGTTCTTC. The encoded protein is CASSPRGGTSGGKNEQFF.

The sample holds a few counts of this clonotype. The chain recombines TRBV28 with TRBJ1-5; D remains unclear. The germline gives CDR1 MDHEN, CDR2 SYDVKM. V gave up 3 bases and J gave up 9 bases, with 12 bases separating them. The CDR3 is made up of 13 amino acids. The CDR3 sequence: CASSFSVLGPQHF. In nucleotides, the CDR3 is TGTGCCAGCAGTTTTAGTGTTCTTGGGCCCCAGCATTTT.